The 4 T cell receptor beta chains listed next were all sequenced from one sample in a study of T-cell memory formation after mild COVID-19. Via MiXCR, TCRdb re-called the 5' RACE reads, giving one row per CDR3 protein. The data show 350,000 to 550,000 distinct CDR3 sequences, with roughly 18% seen just once and about a fifth held by the top ten. Sequenced input: PBMCs or a T cell subset sorted from them (not recorded which). The receptors were gathered from a man between 18 and 35 years old who had mild COVID-19 (a few samples of this study predate the infection). Cell type and time point are not known.

The chain recombines TRBV29-1 with TRBJ2-5; 8 bases match TRBD1. V lost 0 bases to trimming and J lost 2 bases; unmatched junction nucleotides: 8. There are 16 residues in the CDR3. Germline CDR1 is SQVTM and CDR2 is ANQGSEA. CDR3 bases: TGCAGCGTTGAAGATCTTTGGACAGGGAGACAAGAGACCCAGTACTTC. Encoded protein: CSVEDLWTGRQETQYF.

V is TRBV5-1 and J is TRBJ1-1, with D hard to call. The germline gives CDR1 SGHRS, CDR2 YFSETQ. V lost 1 base to trimming and J lost 0 bases, with 4 bases between them. The CDR3 runs 13 residues. Written as DNA, the CDR3 is TGCGCCAGCAGCTTGTTGGTGAACACTGAAGCTTTCTTT. This encodes CASSLLVNTEAFF.

The sample holds a few counts of this clonotype. The chain uses TRBV20-1 and TRBJ2-7, with a weak D call TRBD2 (5 bases). Germline V lookup: CDR1 DFQATT, CDR2 SNEGSKA (reference sequence). The CDR3 sequence is 15 residues long. Trimming left V 0 bases short and J 3 bases short, with 15 bases between. CDR3 loop: CSARDPASPIYEQYF. The CDR3 DNA reads as TGCAGTGCTAGAGATCCCGCTAGCCCCATCTACGAGCAGTACTTC.

There are a few counts of this clonotype. The chain carries TRBV28 and TRBJ2-5; 7 positions match TRBD2. The CDR3 is 15 amino acids. Unmatched junction bases numbered 4, after V lost 2 bases and J lost 1 base. The germline gives CDR1 MDHEN, CDR2 SYDVKM. The CDR3 here is CASSLLADIQETQYF. Written as DNA, the CDR3 is TGTGCCAGCAGTTTACTAGCGGATATCCAAGAGACCCAGTACTTC.